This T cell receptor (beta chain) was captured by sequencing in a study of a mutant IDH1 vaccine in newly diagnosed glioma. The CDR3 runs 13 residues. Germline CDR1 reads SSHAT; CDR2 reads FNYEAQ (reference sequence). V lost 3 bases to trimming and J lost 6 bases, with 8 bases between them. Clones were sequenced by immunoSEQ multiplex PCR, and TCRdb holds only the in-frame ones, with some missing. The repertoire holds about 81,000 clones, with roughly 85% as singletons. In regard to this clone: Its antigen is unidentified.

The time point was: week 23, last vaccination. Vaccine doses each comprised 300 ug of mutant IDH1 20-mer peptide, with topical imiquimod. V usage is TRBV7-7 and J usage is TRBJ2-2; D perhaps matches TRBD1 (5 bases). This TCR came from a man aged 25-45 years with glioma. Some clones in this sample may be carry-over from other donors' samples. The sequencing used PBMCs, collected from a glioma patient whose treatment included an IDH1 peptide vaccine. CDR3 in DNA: TGTGCCAGCAGCTTTCCAGGGTCCGGGGAGCTGTTTTTT. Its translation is CASSFPGSGELFF.